The 25 T cell receptor beta chains in this list originate from one sample, sequenced in a study of blood T cells in healthy people across ages. Together with a sample-barcoded 5' primer, a J-beta primer mix was included in a second PCR lasting about 7 to 11 cycles. One entry per CDR3 protein, called by TCRdb with MiXCR from the 5' RACE reads. Of 1.5 million or so distinct CDR3 sequences listed, 42% were seen once; the top ten hold roughly 7.9%. The sequenced sample consisted of blood. These receptors originate from a woman under 30 in good health.

This clonotype has just a few counts. V is TRBV13 and J is TRBJ1-1; 8 bases agree with TRBD1. CDR3 size: 15 residues. Germline lookup yields CDR1 PRHDT and CDR2 FYEKMQ (reference sequence). The junction had 5 bases not matched to a gene; V was cut back by 1 base and J by 4 bases. The CDR3 reads CASSLVVDRGTEAFF. In nucleotides, the CDR3 is TGTGCCAGCAGCTTAGTTGTCGACAGGGGCACTGAAGCTTTCTTT.

This clonotype has a handful of counts. Because the CDR3's place on the DNA is in doubt, the DNA is left out and the CDR3 is given as listed by TCRdb. This chain connects TRBV7-2 to TRBJ2-7; TRBD2 reflects the table's D call only, with no check against the DNA. The CDR3 sequence runs 14 residues, both termini included. CDR1 is SGHTA, CDR2 FQGNSA, per germline. The CDR3 loop is CASSSSLAGREQYF.

This clonotype was counted only a few times. The J gene is TRBJ2-7, the V gene TRBV7-2, with D possibly being TRBD2 (6 bases). Germline V gene data show CDR1 as SGHTA and CDR2 as FQGNSA. The germline V and J ends were trimmed by 2 bases and 2 bases, with 13 bases remaining between them. The CDR3 covers 15 residues. CDR3 protein: CASSLRGSETYEQYF. In DNA, the CDR3 is TGTGCCAGCAGCTTACGGGGGAGCGAGACCTACGAGCAGTACTTC.

The V call is TRBV28, the J call TRBJ2-4; D may be TRBD1 (5 bases). The CDR3 consists of 19 residues. Per germline, CDR1 MDHEN and CDR2 SYDVKM. Trimming removed 1 base at V and 9 bases at J, with 28 bases between. The CDR3 reads CASSLFTGQSDPLWSIQYF. The CDR3 coding sequence is TGTGCCAGCAGTTTATTTACAGGCCAGAGCGATCCGTTATGGAGCATTCAGTACTTC.

The table lists this clonotype with many counts. The chain carries TRBV29-1 and TRBJ2-1; 8 nucleotides align to TRBD2. The V and J ends lost 5 bases and 3 bases, in that order; junction bases with no gene match: 3. CDR3 size: 13 residues. Germline values: CDR1 SQVTM, CDR2 ANQGSEA. CDR3: CSVLLADYNEQFF. DNA for the CDR3: TGCAGCGTTCTACTAGCGGACTACAATGAGCAGTTCTTC.

This clonotype has more than one count but fewer than ten. CDR3 sequence (DNA): TGTGCCAGCTCACTTTTTTCGGACCAGAGCTCCTACAATGAGCAGTTCTTC. Protein product: CASSLFSDQSSYNEQFF. This sequence joins TRBV18 and TRBJ2-1; D ambiguous. Trimming stripped 4 bases from V and 0 bases from J, with 16 bases between. Per the germline V gene, CDR1 is KGHSH and CDR2 is LQKENI. CDR3 length equals 17 residues.

The chain employs TRBV20-1 and TRBJ1-4; D perhaps matches TRBD1 (5 bases). Trimming removed 6 bases from V and 3 bases from J, with 11 bases in between. The germline CDR1 and CDR2 sequences are DFQATT and SNEGSKA (reference sequence). The CDR3 extends over 13 amino acids. The DNA of the CDR3 is TGCAGTGCAGTGGGGGTGGCTAATGAAAAACTGTTTTTT. This translates into CSAVGVANEKLFF.

V is TRBV3-1 and J is TRBJ2-3, with D tentatively TRBD1 (6 bases). CDR3 size: 16 residues. Germline CDR1 and CDR2: LGHDT and YNNKEL (reference sequence). Trimming stripped 1 base from V and 4 bases from J, with 15 bases between. CDR3 nucleotide sequence: TGTGCCAGCAGCCAAGCTATAGGGGGACGAGCAGATACGCAGTATTTT. This gives the protein CASSQAIGGRADTQYF.

This clonotype has a handful of counts. V and J are TRBV11-2 and TRBJ1-2, with a weak D call TRBD1 (6 bases). This CDR3 has 16 residues. V lost 6 bases, J lost 2 bases, and 19 bases lay in between. Germline values: CDR1 SGHAT, CDR2 FQNNGV. CDR3 region: CASSDRRKGQNYGYTF. DNA of the CDR3: TGTGCCAGCAGTGACAGGCGGAAAGGACAGAACTATGGCTACACCTTC.

The J gene is TRBJ2-1, the V gene TRBV7-9, with TRBD1 matching 8 bases. Looked up from germline, CDR1 is SEHNR and CDR2 is FQNEAQ (reference sequence). J was trimmed by 3 bases and V by 5 bases; bases with no gene match: 18. The CDR3 is 19 amino acids. The CDR3 reads CASSTPDREDLFYYNEQFF. As DNA, the CDR3 is TGTGCCAGCAGCACCCCGGACAGGGAGGATCTGTTCTACTACAATGAGCAGTTCTTC.

V gene TRBV27 combines with J gene TRBJ1-6, with unresolved D. Germline V CDR1 and CDR2: MNHEY, SMNVEV (reference sequence). This CDR3 has 13 residues. Trimming stripped 7 bases from V and 7 bases from J, with 11 bases between. The chain's CDR3 is CASTVPGNSPLHF. In DNA, the CDR3 is TGTGCCAGCACCGTCCCTGGGAATTCACCCCTCCACTTT.

This clonotype was counted only a few times. This sequence joins TRBV20-1 and TRBJ2-7; D might be TRBD2 (5 bases). In germline, CDR1 is DFQATT, CDR2 SNEGSKA (reference sequence). The CDR3 totals 14 residues. V lost 3 bases and J 6 bases, leaving 18 bases between the germline ends. The CDR3 sequence is CSASEGRQMGEQYF. Written as DNA, the CDR3 is TGCAGTGCTAGTGAGGGTCGGCAGATGGGCGAGCAGTACTTC.

This clonotype was found a few times. V usage is TRBV13 and J usage is TRBJ1-1; TRBD1 aligns across 8 bases. Germline CDR1 is PRHDT and CDR2 is FYEKMQ (reference sequence). This CDR3 spans 15 amino acids. The junction had 6 bases not matched to a gene; V was cut back by 5 bases and J by 1 base. The CDR3 sequence: CASSITGGTNTEAFF. The CDR3 DNA reads TGTGCCAGCAGCATTACAGGGGGAACGAACACTGAAGCTTTCTTT.

V and J are TRBV7-9 and TRBJ2-7, with 11 bases that match TRBD2. The germline gives CDR1 SEHNR, CDR2 FQNEAQ (reference sequence). The CDR3 contains 16 residues. The junction had 13 bases not matched to a gene; V was cut back by 5 bases and J by 7 bases. Written as DNA, the CDR3 is TGTGCCAGCAGCCCCTATCCTAGCGGGGGGTTCAATGAGCAGTACTTC. It codes for CASSPYPSGGFNEQYF. Combining the CDR3 with reference TRBV7-9 and TRBJ2-7 gives the whole variable domain DTGVSQNPRHKITKRGQNVTFRCDPISEHNRLYWYRQTLGQGPEFLTYFQNEAQLEKSRLLSDRFSAERPKGSFSTLEIQRTEQGDSAMYLCASSPYPSGGFNEQYFGPGTRLTVT.

This clonotype was recorded a few times. The V and J genes are TRBV12-3 or TRBV12-4 and TRBJ2-2; 11 bases agree with TRBD2. This CDR3 spans 17 amino acids. V was clipped by 6 bases and J by 5 bases; unmatched bases: 11. In DNA form, the CDR3 reads TGTGCCAGCAGCCGTACTAGCGGGAGCGGCCCTACCGGGGAGCTGTTTTTT. Translation gives CASSRTSGSGPTGELFF.

V and J are TRBV6-1 and TRBJ1-1; D is uncertain. Per germline, CDR1 MNHNS and CDR2 SASEGT. The V end lost 0 bases, the J end lost 1 base, and 12 bases lay between the germline ends. This CDR3 region has 16 residues. The CDR3: CASSEARGPGNTEAFF. CDR3 bases: TGTGCCAGCAGTGAAGCACGAGGGCCGGGGAACACTGAAGCTTTCTTT.

The genes are TRBV11-2 and TRBJ2-7; 7 bases are a match to TRBD1. CDR3 length: 21 amino acids. CDR1 is SGHAT, CDR2 FQNNGV, per germline. The J segment lost 5 bases and the V segment lost 0 bases, leaving 25 bases of the junction unmatched. The CDR3 sequence is CASSLDPTGLSSSRWSDEQYF. CDR3 DNA sequence: TGTGCCAGCAGCTTAGACCCGACAGGGTTAAGCTCGAGTAGGTGGTCCGACGAGCAGTACTTC. Full variable domain (missing parts from reference TRBV11-2 and TRBJ2-7): EAGVAQSPRYKIIEKRQSVAFWCNPISGHATLYWYQQILGQGPKLLIQFQNNGVVDDSQLPKDRFSAERLKGVDSTLKIQPAKLEDSAVYLCASSLDPTGLSSSRWSDEQYFGPGTRLTVT.

This clonotype was seen only a few times. V gene TRBV18 combines with J gene TRBJ2-1; D is unresolved. CDR1 KGHSH and CDR2 LQKENI come from the germline V gene. This CDR3 spans 17 amino acids. Trimming took off 2 bases at V and 5 bases at J, with 19 bases between the two ends. The CDR3 is CASSPWSVLTKHNEQFF. The CDR3, as DNA: TGTGCCAGCTCACCATGGAGCGTGTTAACAAAGCACAATGAGCAGTTCTTC.

The chain carries TRBV2 and TRBJ1-2; the match to TRBD1 covers 10 bases. The CDR3 runs 13 residues. Germline trimming cut 8 bases from V and 3 bases from J; bases unmatched to any gene: 3. The germline V gene encodes CDR1 SNHLY and CDR2 FYNNEI. CDR3 coding DNA: TGTGCCAGCGGGACAGGGGTCGACTATGGCTACACCTTC. This codes for CASGTGVDYGYTF.

The chain couples TRBV10-3 to TRBJ2-7; 9 nucleotides match TRBD1. Trimming took 3 bases from V and 2 from J; bases not matched to a gene: 8. This CDR3 is built from 16 residues. The V gene's germline CDR1 is ENHRY and CDR2 SYGVKD. The CDR3 DNA follows: TGTGCCATCAGTGACCCAGGGACAGGGATTGCCTACGAGCAGTACTTC. Translation: CAISDPGTGIAYEQYF.

This clonotype appeared a few times. V and J are TRBV4-1 and TRBJ2-4, with D uncertain. The J call may be in error: the DNA end matches TRBJ2-7 better. CDR3 size: 14 residues. Germline-derived CDR1 and CDR2 are MGHRA and YSYEKL. The CDR3 region has the DNA TGCGCCAGCAGCCAGGCTATAGACCACTACGAGCAGTACTTC. It yields the protein CASSQAIDHYEQYF.

The chain employs TRBV10-3 and TRBJ1-4; TRBD1 agrees at 7 bases. Trimming took 2 bases from V and 1 from J; bases not matched to a gene: 10. The CDR3 totals 18 residues. The V gene's germline CDR1 is ENHRY and CDR2 SYGVKD. As DNA, the CDR3 is TGTGCCATCAGTGAGCGAGAACCGGGACAGATAACTAATGAAAAACTGTTTTTT. Translated: CAISEREPGQITNEKLFF.

The chain uses TRBV20-1 and TRBJ2-3, with 10 bases that match TRBD2. V lost 3 bases to trimming and J lost 0 bases; unmatched junction nucleotides: 3. Germline V lookup: CDR1 DFQATT, CDR2 SNEGSKA (reference sequence). The CDR3 is 15 amino acids. CDR3: CSASVAGGSTDTQYF. CDR3 coding DNA: TGCAGTGCTAGCGTAGCGGGGGGTAGCACAGATACGCAGTATTTT.

This clonotype has only a few counts. V usage is TRBV7-9 and J usage is TRBJ2-7; 8 positions agree with TRBD1. The DNA end is a closer match to TRBJ2-5, so the J assignment may be wrong. Germline loops: CDR1 SEHNR, CDR2 FQNEAQ (reference sequence). The CDR3 consists of 15 residues. The CDR3 DNA follows: TGTGCCAGCAGCCCTCTGGCAGGGGGCGCGGAGACCCAGTACTTC. Its protein is CASSPLAGGAETQYF.

This clonotype showed up just once. A clone one base away is much larger, so this may be a read error. The gene calls are TRBV29-1 and TRBJ2-1; D might be TRBD2 (5 bases). CDR1 is SQVTM, CDR2 ANQGSEA, per germline. The length of the CDR3 is 14 residues. Trimming took off 4 bases at V and 13 bases at J, with 23 bases between the two ends. This CDR3 reads CSVVDPSKWETQFF. Here the CDR3 DNA reads TGCAGCGTTGTTGACCCGTCTAAATGGGAGACCCAGTTCTTC.